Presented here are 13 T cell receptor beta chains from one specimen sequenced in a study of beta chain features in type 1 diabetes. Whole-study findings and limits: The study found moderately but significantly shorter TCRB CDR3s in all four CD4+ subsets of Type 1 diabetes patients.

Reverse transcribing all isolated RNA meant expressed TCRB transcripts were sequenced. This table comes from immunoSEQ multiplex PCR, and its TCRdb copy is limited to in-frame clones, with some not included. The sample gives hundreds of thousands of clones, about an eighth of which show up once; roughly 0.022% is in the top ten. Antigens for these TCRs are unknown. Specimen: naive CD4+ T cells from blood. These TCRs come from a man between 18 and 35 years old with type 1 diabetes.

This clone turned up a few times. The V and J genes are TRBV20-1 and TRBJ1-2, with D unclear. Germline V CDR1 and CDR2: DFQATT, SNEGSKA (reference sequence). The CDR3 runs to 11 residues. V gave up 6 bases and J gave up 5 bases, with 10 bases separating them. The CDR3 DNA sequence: TGCAGTGCCCCACTTGCATATGGCTACACCTTC. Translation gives CSAPLAYGYTF.

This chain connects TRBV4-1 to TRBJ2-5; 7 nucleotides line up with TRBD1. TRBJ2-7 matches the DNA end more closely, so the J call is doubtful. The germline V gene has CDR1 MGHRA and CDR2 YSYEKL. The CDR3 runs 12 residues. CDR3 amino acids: CASSRGRGEQYF. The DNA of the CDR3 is TGCGCCAGCTCAAGGGGGCGAGGCGAGCAGTACTTC.

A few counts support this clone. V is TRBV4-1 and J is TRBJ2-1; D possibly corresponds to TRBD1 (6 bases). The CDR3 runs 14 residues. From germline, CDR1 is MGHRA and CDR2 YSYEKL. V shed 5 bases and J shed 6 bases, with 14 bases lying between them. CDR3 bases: TGCGCCAGCAGCACACAGGGAGTAGGCAATGAGCAGTTCTTC. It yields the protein CASSTQGVGNEQFF.

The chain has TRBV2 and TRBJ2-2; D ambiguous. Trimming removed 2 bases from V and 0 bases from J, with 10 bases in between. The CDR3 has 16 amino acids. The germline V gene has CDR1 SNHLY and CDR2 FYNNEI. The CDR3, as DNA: TGTGCCAGCAGTGAATTACCCCATCCGAACACCGGGGAGCTGTTTTTT. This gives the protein CASSELPHPNTGELFF.

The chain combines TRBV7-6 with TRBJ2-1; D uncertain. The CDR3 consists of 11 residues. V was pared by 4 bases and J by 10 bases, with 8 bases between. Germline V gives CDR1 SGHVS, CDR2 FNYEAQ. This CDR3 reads CASSSLGEQFF. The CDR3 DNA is TGTGCCAGCAGCTCCCTAGGAGAGCAGTTCTTC.

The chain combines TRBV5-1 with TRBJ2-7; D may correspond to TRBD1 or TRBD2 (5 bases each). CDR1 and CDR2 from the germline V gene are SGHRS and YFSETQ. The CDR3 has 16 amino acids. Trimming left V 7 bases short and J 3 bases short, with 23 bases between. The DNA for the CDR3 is TGCGCCAGCTCGCACCGAGGGGCCAGCGAGGACTACGAGCAGTACTTC. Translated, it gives CASSHRGASEDYEQYF.

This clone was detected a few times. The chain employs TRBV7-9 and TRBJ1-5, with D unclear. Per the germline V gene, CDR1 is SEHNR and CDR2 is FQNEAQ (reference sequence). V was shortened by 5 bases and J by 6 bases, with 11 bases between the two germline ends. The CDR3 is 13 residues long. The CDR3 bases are TGTGCCAGCAGCCCCTTTTCCGGTCAGCCCCAGCATTTT. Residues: CASSPFSGQPQHF.

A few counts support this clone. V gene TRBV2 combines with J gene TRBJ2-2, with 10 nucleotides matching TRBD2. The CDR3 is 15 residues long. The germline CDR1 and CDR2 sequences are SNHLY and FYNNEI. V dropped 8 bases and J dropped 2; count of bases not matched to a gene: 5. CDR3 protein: CASLGTSVNTGELFF. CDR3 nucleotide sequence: TGTGCCAGCCTAGGGACTAGCGTAAACACCGGGGAGCTGTTTTTT.

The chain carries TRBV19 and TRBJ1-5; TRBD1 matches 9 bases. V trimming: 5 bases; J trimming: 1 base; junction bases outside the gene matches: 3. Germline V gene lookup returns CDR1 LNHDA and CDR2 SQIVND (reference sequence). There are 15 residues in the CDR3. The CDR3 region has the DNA TGTGCCAGTAGTCCCGGACAGGGGAGCAATCAGCCCCAGCATTTT. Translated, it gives CASSPGQGSNQPQHF.

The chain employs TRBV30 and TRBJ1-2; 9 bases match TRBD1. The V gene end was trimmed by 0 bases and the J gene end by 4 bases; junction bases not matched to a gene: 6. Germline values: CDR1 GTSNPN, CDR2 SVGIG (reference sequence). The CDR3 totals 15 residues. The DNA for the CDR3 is TGTGCCTGGAGTGTAACCCCGACAGGGGGCTATGGCTACACCTTC. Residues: CAWSVTPTGGYGYTF.

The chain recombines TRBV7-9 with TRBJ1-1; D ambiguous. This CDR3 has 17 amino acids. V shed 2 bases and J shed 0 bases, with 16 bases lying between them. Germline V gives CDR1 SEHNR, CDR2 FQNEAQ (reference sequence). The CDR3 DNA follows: TGTGCCAGCAGCTTACGGAGGGCGGGCCTGTTGAACACTGAAGCTTTCTTT. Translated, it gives CASSLRRAGLLNTEAFF.

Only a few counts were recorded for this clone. The CDR3 loop reads CASELAGGGYEQFF. In DNA, the CDR3 is TGCGCCAGCGAACTAGCGGGGGGAGGATATGAGCAGTTCTTC. The chain couples TRBV10-2 to TRBJ2-1; 12 nucleotides align to TRBD2. This CDR3 has 14 amino acids. The junction had 7 bases not matched to a gene; V was cut back by 8 bases and J by 8 bases. CDR1 WSHSY and CDR2 SAAADI come from the germline V gene.

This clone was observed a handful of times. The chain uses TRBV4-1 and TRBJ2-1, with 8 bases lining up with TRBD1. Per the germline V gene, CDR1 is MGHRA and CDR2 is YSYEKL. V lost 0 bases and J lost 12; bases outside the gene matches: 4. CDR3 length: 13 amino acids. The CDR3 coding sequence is TGCGCCAGCAGCCAAGAGAGACAGGGGTGGCAGTTCTTC. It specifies CASSQERQGWQFF.